The 15 T cell receptor beta chains reported below all come from one sample, sequenced in a study of blood T cell repertoires in COVID-19. TCRdb's copy holds only in-frame clones and misses some; the assay was immunoSEQ multiplex PCR. The data hold around 620,000 clones, with just under 90% observed a single time. Sequencing was performed on peripheral blood. The receptor source for this set is a woman between 18 and 29 years old with acute or convalescent COVID-19.

The CDR3 spells CASSQEGQGDGYTF. The CDR3 DNA sequence: TGCGCCAGCAGCCAAGAAGGGCAGGGGGATGGCTACACCTTC. V and J are TRBV4-1 and TRBJ1-2; 7 bases line up with TRBD1. With V trimmed by 0 bases and J by 6 bases, 4 bases remained unmatched. CDR1 and CDR2 (germline): MGHRA, YSYEKL. The length of the CDR3 is 14 residues.

CDR3 sequence: CASSEPPKIWGVNQPQHF. The CDR3 DNA reads TGTGCCAGCAGTGAACCCCCTAAGATCTGGGGAGTCAATCAGCCCCAGCATTTT. The rearrangement uses TRBV2 and TRBJ1-5, with D unresolved. The V gene lost 2 bases and the J gene lost 3 bases, with 20 bases spanning the gap. Germline lookup yields CDR1 SNHLY and CDR2 FYNNEI. CDR3 length: 18 residues.

The chain is built from TRBV7-2 and TRBJ2-2, with 13 nucleotides matching TRBD2. CDR3 length: 19 amino acids. V gave up 6 bases and J gave up 5 bases; unmatched junction bases: 15. Germline V lookup: CDR1 SGHTA, CDR2 FQGNSA. The CDR3 here is CASRPGGLAGTRETGELFF. CDR3 coding DNA: TGTGCCAGCAGGCCGGGGGGACTAGCGGGGACGAGGGAAACCGGGGAGCTGTTTTTT.

The rearrangement links TRBV14 to TRBJ1-2; the D is unclear. Germline CDR1 is SGHDN and CDR2 is FVKESK. V gave up 4 bases and J gave up 4 bases, with 16 bases separating them. This CDR3 is built from 15 residues. CDR3 bases: TGTGCCAGCAGCCCCACCGCGGGGTCGGTCTATGGCTACACCTTC. Encoded protein: CASSPTAGSVYGYTF.

This chain links TRBV29-1 with TRBJ1-1; perhaps TRBD1 as D (5 bases). The CDR3 is made up of 11 amino acids. Trimming pared 6 bases from V and 4 bases from J, leaving 9 bases between. The V gene's germline CDR1 is SQVTM and CDR2 ANQGSEA. The CDR3 DNA sequence: TGCAGCGTGGGGGGGAGCACTGAAGCTTTCTTT. Translated: CSVGGSTEAFF.

The rearrangement uses TRBV2 and TRBJ2-7; D is unresolved. The length of the CDR3 is 11 residues. Germline values: CDR1 SNHLY, CDR2 FYNNEI. V was shortened by 7 bases and J by 4 bases, with 8 bases between the two germline ends. The CDR3 spells CASIDEYEQYF. The CDR3 region has the DNA TGTGCCAGCATTGACGAGTACGAGCAGTACTTC.

The V call is TRBV11-2, the J call TRBJ1-5, with D hard to call. Trimming pared 2 bases from V and 5 bases from J, leaving 7 bases between. Germline V gene lookup returns CDR1 SGHAT and CDR2 FQNNGV. This CDR3 is 13 amino acids long. The DNA of the CDR3 is TGTGCCAGCAGCTTAAATCGTGATCAGCCCCAGCATTTT. It is translated as CASSLNRDQPQHF.

The chain uses TRBV9 and TRBJ2-3; 15 nucleotides agree with TRBD2. Germline V gene lookup returns CDR1 SGDLS and CDR2 YYNGEE. V lost 4 bases to trimming and J lost 3 bases; unmatched junction nucleotides: 9. CDR3 length equals 18 residues. Written as DNA, the CDR3 is TGTGCCAGCAGCCCCCGGACTAGCGGGGGGGCATGGACAGATACGCAGTATTTT. Translating gives CASSPRTSGGAWTDTQYF.

This clone has just one count. V and J are TRBV19 and TRBJ2-3; perhaps TRBD2 as D (7 bases). The CDR3 sequence is 16 residues long. Trimming left V 6 bases short and J 3 bases short, with 19 bases between. CDR1 LNHDA and CDR2 SQIVND come from the germline V gene (reference sequence). CDR3 in amino acids: CASSWGGRSLTDTQYF. CDR3 coding DNA: TGTGCCAGTAGCTGGGGGGGCCGTTCCCTAACAGATACGCAGTATTTT.

This clone was seen just once. V gene TRBV14 combines with J gene TRBJ1-4; 7 bases agree with TRBD1. V shed 3 bases, J shed 8 bases, and the junction held 9 bases outside the gene matches. CDR3 length: 15 residues. Germline CDR1 is SGHDN and CDR2 is FVKESK. The CDR3 region is CASSHRPTGFEKLFF. The CDR3 DNA reads as TGTGCCAGCAGCCACCGTCCGACAGGGTTCGAAAAACTGTTTTTT.

The J gene is TRBJ1-4, the V gene TRBV4-2; a possible D gene is TRBD1 (6 bases). The germline V and J ends were trimmed by 0 bases and 8 bases, with 13 bases remaining between them. CDR1 and CDR2 from the germline V gene are LGHNA and YNFKEQ. The CDR3 is 15 residues long. The DNA of the CDR3 is TGTGCCAGCAGCCAAGAGTGGGGGGGCCAGGAAAAACTGTTTTTT. This translates into CASSQEWGGQEKLFF.

This clone appeared once. Other DNA sequences within the sample encode an identical CDR3. This chain links TRBV5-1 with TRBJ1-1; D is ambiguous. V lost 0 bases and J 0 bases, leaving 6 bases between the germline ends. The germline gives CDR1 SGHRS, CDR2 YFSETQ. The CDR3 covers 14 residues. DNA of the CDR3: TGCGCCAGCAGCTTGGGGCATTTGAACACTGAAGCTTTCTTT. It translates to CASSLGHLNTEAFF. Filled out from reference TRBV5-1 and TRBJ1-1, the complete variable domain reads KAGVTQTPRYLIKTRGQQVTLSCSPISGHRSVSWYQQTPGQGLQFLFEYFSETQRNKGNFPGRFSGRQFSNSRSEMNVSTLELGDSALYLCASSLGHLNTEAFFGQGTRLTVV.

The chain has TRBV6-2 or TRBV6-3 and TRBJ2-7; 8 bases are shared with TRBD2. V lost 4 bases and J lost 3; bases outside the gene matches: 8. The CDR3 spans 15 residues. The germline V gene has CDR1 MNHEY and CDR2 SVGEGT. In DNA form, the CDR3 reads TGTGCCAGCAGTTCCACTAGCGGAGTACGCTACGAGCAGTACTTC. This sequence encodes CASSSTSGVRYEQYF.

The chain uses TRBV6-2 or TRBV6-3 and TRBJ2-2; 9 bases line up with TRBD2. Germline trimming cut 2 bases from V and 6 bases from J; bases unmatched to any gene: 10. In germline, CDR1 is MNHEY, CDR2 SVGEGT. The length of the CDR3 is 17 residues. CDR3 in DNA: TGTGCCAGCAGTTACAGGCCTAGCGGGGTCCGGGCCGGGGAGCTGTTTTTT. As protein: CASSYRPSGVRAGELFF.

J is TRBJ2-3 and V is TRBV7-2; a weak D match, TRBD1 (6 bases). The CDR3 covers 19 residues. CDR1 is SGHTA and CDR2 is FQGNSA in the germline V gene. Between the trimmed V and J ends, which lost 3 bases and 2 bases, there was a span of 24 bases. CDR3 coding DNA: TGTGCCAGCAGCTTGGGGTCTAGAGGACAGTTCCTATTCACAGATACGCAGTATTTT. Encoded protein: CASSLGSRGQFLFTDTQYF.